This TCR beta chain was sequenced in a study of shared clonotypes between healthy human individuals. Under the authors' procedure: Junction-only sequences produced by ImmunoSEQ had no quality scores, so filtering differed. Assay used: immunoSEQ multiplex PCR; TCRdb lists only in-frame clones, some missing. That table gives V, J and clone size, and the DNA gave D and trimming. Of about 2.1 million clones detected, 85% to 95% appear once; the ten largest clones hold about 1.7%. Terminally differentiated effector memory CD45RA+ cells were excluded from the naive CD8 cells, which were CD45RO-negative and positively selected for CCR7. None of the donors, who were healthy HIV-negative adults, had recently had acute infections or vaccinations. V lost 0 bases, J lost 9 bases, and 12 bases lay in between. The CDR3 is made up of 13 amino acids. CDR1 SGHTA and CDR2 FQGNSA come from the germline V gene.

Sequenced input: naive CD8+ T cells from PBMCs. The TCR comes from a man between 18 and 29 years old in good health. Some clones in this sample may be carry-over from other donors' samples. V gene TRBV7-2 combines with J gene TRBJ2-7; unclear D gene. This CDR3 reads CASSLAGHWGQYF. The CDR3 nucleotides read TGTGCCAGCAGCTTAGCCGGTCACTGGGGGCAGTACTTC.